This entry features one TCR beta chain sequence. Source study methods: Reference gene primer amplification in the assay estimated nucleated cell counts. Only in-frame clones appear in the TCRdb table, and some are missing; sequencing was by immunoSEQ multiplex PCR. The V and J calls and the clone size are those of that table, but D and trimming were determined from the DNA. The sample includes around 250,000 clones, less than 90% of them seen just once. V was clipped by 4 bases and J by 1 base, with 7 bases between them. This CDR3 is built from 13 residues. Germline V CDR1 and CDR2: SGHTA, FQGNSA. This sample is drawn from a study of blood T cell repertoires in COVID-19. Looking at the study overall: The cDNA or gDNA used as material had been derived from T cells, B-cell-depleted T cells, or PBMCs.

This chain connects TRBV7-2 to TRBJ1-1; D is uncertain. The origin of this receptor is a man aged 60 to 69 with acute or convalescent COVID-19. Sequencing was done on a sample of peripheral blood. CDR3 sequence (DNA): TGTGCCAGCAGCTCCGCGGGGAACACTGAAGCTTTCTTT. It is translated as CASSSAGNTEAFF.